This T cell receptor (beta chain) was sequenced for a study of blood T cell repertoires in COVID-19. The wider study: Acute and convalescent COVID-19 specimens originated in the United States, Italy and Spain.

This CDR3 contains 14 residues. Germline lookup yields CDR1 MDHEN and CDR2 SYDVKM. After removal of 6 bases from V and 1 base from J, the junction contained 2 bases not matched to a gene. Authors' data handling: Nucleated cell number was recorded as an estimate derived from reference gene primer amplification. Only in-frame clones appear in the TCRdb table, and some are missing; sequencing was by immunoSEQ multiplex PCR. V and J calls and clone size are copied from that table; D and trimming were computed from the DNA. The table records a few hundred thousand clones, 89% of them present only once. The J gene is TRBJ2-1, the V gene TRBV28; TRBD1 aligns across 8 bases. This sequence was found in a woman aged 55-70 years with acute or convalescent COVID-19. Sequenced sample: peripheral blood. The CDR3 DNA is TGTGCCAGCAGGTACAGGGGGTCCTACAATGAGCAGTTCTTC. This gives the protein CASRYRGSYNEQFF.